This passage covers 22 T cell receptor beta chains from one sample sequenced in a study of blood T cell repertoires in COVID-19. The repertoire was sequenced with immunoSEQ multiplex PCR; TCRdb's copy has only in-frame clones and lacks some. Of fewer than 350,000 clones listed, roughly 89% were seen once; the top ten hold less than 5%. Sequenced: peripheral blood. The receptors shown here come from a woman aged 55-75 years with COVID-19, enrolled during active disease.

The chain has TRBV2 and TRBJ2-2; 10 bases line up with TRBD2. The CDR3 length is 15 residues. V trimming: 7 bases; J trimming: 4 bases; junction bases outside the gene matches: 6. Germline-derived CDR1 and CDR2 are SNHLY and FYNNEI. Here the CDR3 DNA reads TGTGCCAGCAAGAAACTAGCGGGGCCCACCGGGGAGCTGTTTTTT. This codes for CASKKLAGPTGELFF.

The V call is TRBV7-9, the J call TRBJ2-1, with a weak D call TRBD1 (5 bases). Trimming removed 2 bases from V and 9 bases from J, with 14 bases in between. This CDR3 region has 14 residues. Germline V gene data show CDR1 as SEHNR and CDR2 as FQNEAQ (reference sequence). The CDR3 protein is CASSLLGVWTEQFF. The CDR3 DNA reads as TGTGCCAGCAGCTTACTAGGGGTGTGGACTGAGCAGTTCTTC.

The V call is TRBV19, the J call TRBJ1-2; D gene ambiguous. CDR3 length equals 15 residues. CDR1 is LNHDA, CDR2 SQIVND, per germline (reference sequence). V was trimmed by 5 bases and J by 2 bases, leaving 15 bases between them. The CDR3: CASSRNVGNNYGYTF. CDR3 nucleotides: TGTGCCAGTAGTCGAAACGTGGGCAACAACTATGGCTACACCTTC.

This chain uses TRBV28 with TRBJ2-2; D gene unclear. V gave up 6 bases and J gave up 4 bases, with 15 bases separating them. This CDR3 spans 15 amino acids. Germline V gene data show CDR1 as MDHEN and CDR2 as SYDVKM. The CDR3 sequence is CASRPGSLGTGELFF. The CDR3 bases are TGTGCCAGCAGACCCGGGTCTCTGGGCACCGGGGAGCTGTTTTTT.

The table lists this clone with a count of one. The rearrangement links TRBV6-5 to TRBJ1-1; tentative D call: TRBD1 (5 bases). In germline, CDR1 is MNHEY, CDR2 SVGAGI. The CDR3 has 14 residues. Trimming left V 2 bases short and J 5 bases short, with 12 bases between. The CDR3 spells CASSYLQGTTEAFF. DNA for the CDR3: TGTGCCAGCAGTTACCTCCAGGGAACAACTGAAGCTTTCTTT.

The chain links TRBV3-1 (or the pseudogene TRBV3-2) to TRBJ1-6, with D uncertain. Trimming shortened V by 4 bases and J by 10 bases, and 17 bases separated the two germline ends. The germline gives CDR1 LGHDT, CDR2 YNNKEL (reference sequence). The CDR3 is made up of 15 amino acids. The CDR3 reads CASSPNREIRSPLHF. The CDR3 coding sequence is TGTGCCAGCAGCCCCAATCGTGAGATTCGGTCACCCCTCCACTTT.

The chain links TRBV29-1 to TRBJ2-3; the D gene is possibly TRBD2 (6 bases). The CDR3 consists of 15 residues. Germline V gene lookup returns CDR1 SQVTM and CDR2 ANQGSEA. The germline V and J ends were trimmed by 1 base and 0 bases, with 11 bases remaining between them. DNA for the CDR3: TGCAGCGTTGAAGTGGGGCGGGGAAGCACAGATACGCAGTATTTT. It yields the protein CSVEVGRGSTDTQYF.

The genes are TRBV7-3 and TRBJ2-3; tentative D call: TRBD2 (6 bases). V shed 4 bases and J shed 8 bases, with 10 bases lying between them. CDR3 length equals 12 residues. Per germline, CDR1 SGHTA and CDR2 FQGTGA. The CDR3 here is CASSSLGGTQYF. CDR3 sequence (DNA): TGTGCCAGCAGCTCGTTGGGGGGTACGCAGTATTTT.

V and J are TRBV19 and TRBJ2-5, with TRBD1 matching 9 bases. Trimming cost V 5 bases and J 4 bases; bases outside gene matches: 2. This CDR3 contains 13 residues. Germline values: CDR1 LNHDA, CDR2 SQIVND (reference sequence). The CDR3 region has the DNA TGTGCCAGTAGTGCACAGGGGGCAGAGACCCAGTACTTC. It yields the protein CASSAQGAETQYF.

The chain couples TRBV6-5 to TRBJ2-7; possibly TRBD1 for D (6 bases). The germline CDR1 and CDR2 sequences are MNHEY and SVGAGI. Between the trimmed V and J ends, which lost 7 bases and 0 bases, there was a span of 16 bases. CDR3 length: 15 amino acids. CDR3 residues: CASTSGQGLSYEQYF. The CDR3 DNA reads TGTGCCAGCACCTCCGGGCAGGGGCTCTCCTACGAGCAGTACTTC.

The chain joins TRBV6-5 to TRBJ1-1; a possible D gene is TRBD1 (5 bases). The CDR3 consists of 11 residues. From germline, CDR1 is MNHEY and CDR2 SVGAGI. V was shortened by 8 bases and J by 3 bases, with 7 bases between the two germline ends. CDR3 nucleotides: TGTGCCAGCCAGGGTGACACTGAAGCTTTCTTT. It is translated as CASQGDTEAFF.

The V call is TRBV27, the J call TRBJ1-1; TRBD1 aligns across 11 bases. CDR1 is MNHEY and CDR2 is SMNVEV in the germline V gene (reference sequence). V trimming: 2 bases; J trimming: 9 bases; junction bases outside the gene matches: 8. The CDR3 is 15 residues long. The CDR3 nucleotides are TGTGCCAGCAGTTTACCCGGGACAGGGGGGGTGAAAGCTTTCTTT. It is translated as CASSLPGTGGVKAFF.

The rearrangement joins TRBV7-9 to TRBJ1-1, with D unresolved. The V and J ends lost 5 bases and 0 bases respectively, with 10 bases between them. The germline gives CDR1 SEHNR, CDR2 FQNEAQ (reference sequence). The CDR3 runs to 14 residues. The CDR3 nucleotides are TGTGCCAGCAGCGGTGAGAGGGTGAACACTGAAGCTTTCTTT. Its protein is CASSGERVNTEAFF.

The chain is built from TRBV13 and TRBJ1-2, with D possibly TRBD1 on 5 matching bases. CDR1 is PRHDT and CDR2 is FYEKMQ in the germline V gene (reference sequence). Between the trimmed V and J ends, which lost 0 bases and 1 base, there was a span of 9 bases. There are 15 residues in the CDR3. The CDR3 sequence is CASSLGGRVNYGYTF. The CDR3 bases are TGTGCCAGCAGCTTAGGTGGCAGGGTTAACTATGGCTACACCTTC.

The chain couples TRBV10-2 to TRBJ1-2; weak D call: TRBD1 (6 bases). Trimming left V 3 bases short and J 6 bases short, with 11 bases between. The V gene's germline CDR1 is WSHSY and CDR2 SAAADI. The CDR3 contains 13 residues. The CDR3 nucleotides are TGCGCCAGCAGTGAATGGACAGAAGATGGCTACACCTTC. The encoded protein is CASSEWTEDGYTF.

The chain has TRBV27 and TRBJ1-2; D is unresolved. The CDR3 is made up of 13 amino acids. Germline V CDR1 and CDR2: MNHEY, SMNVEV (reference sequence). Trimming removed 6 bases from V and 8 bases from J, with 16 bases in between. CDR3 nucleotide sequence: TGTGCCAGCAGGAGAACAACGACGAGGGGCTACACCTTC. This encodes CASRRTTTRGYTF.

The chain joins TRBV4-1 to TRBJ1-1, with TRBD1 matching over 7 bases. The CDR3 is 16 amino acids. Looked up from germline, CDR1 is MGHRA and CDR2 is YSYEKL. Trimming at V came to 3 bases and at J to 0 bases, leaving 7 bases not matched to a gene. The CDR3 coding sequence is TGCGCCAGCAGCCAGGCCGGGACAGAGTTGAACACTGAAGCTTTCTTT. As protein: CASSQAGTELNTEAFF.

The chain links TRBV6-6 to TRBJ1-1, with TRBD1 as a possible D gene (6 bases). The CDR3 is 14 amino acids. Germline CDR1 and CDR2: MNHNY and SVGAGI (reference sequence). Trimming shortened V by 4 bases and J by 4 bases, and 13 bases separated the two germline ends. CDR3: CASSSSGDFTEAFF. The CDR3 DNA reads as TGTGCCAGCAGTTCATCAGGGGATTTCACTGAAGCTTTCTTT.

This rearrangement joins TRBV19 to TRBJ2-2; D might be TRBD1 (5 bases). Trimming took off 6 bases at V and 5 bases at J, with 19 bases between the two ends. Germline CDR1 reads LNHDA; CDR2 reads SQIVND (reference sequence). The CDR3 is 16 residues long. CDR3 residues: CASRSQGMWRTGELFF. In nucleotides, the CDR3 is TGTGCCAGTAGGTCCCAGGGAATGTGGCGGACCGGGGAGCTGTTTTTT.

The rearrangement joins TRBV11-2 to TRBJ2-5; 8 bases align to TRBD2. CDR1 and CDR2 from the germline V gene are SGHAT and FQNNGV. The CDR3 has 16 residues. Unmatched junction bases numbered 9, after V lost 5 bases and J lost 1 base. The CDR3 nucleotides read TGTGCCAGCAGCGAGCTCGTACGGGGGGGCCAAGAGACCCAGTACTTC. It encodes CASSELVRGGQETQYF.

V and J are TRBV19 and TRBJ1-5, with D maybe TRBD1 (5 bases). The CDR3 is made up of 16 amino acids. Germline V gene sequence: CDR1 LNHDA, CDR2 SQIVND (reference sequence). V was clipped by 7 bases and J by 2 bases, with 18 bases between them. CDR3 amino acids: CASTTGSGVGNQPQHF. The CDR3 DNA reads TGTGCCAGTACCACCGGTTCGGGGGTGGGCAATCAGCCCCAGCATTTT.

V gene TRBV18 combines with J gene TRBJ2-5; possibly TRBD2 for D (5 bases). Germline lookup yields CDR1 KGHSH and CDR2 LQKENI. The CDR3 is made up of 15 amino acids. V gave up 5 bases and J gave up 2 bases, with 15 bases separating them. The CDR3 bases are TGTGCCAGCTCAGCGCTACCGCCGGGACAAGAGACCCAGTACTTC. It encodes CASSALPPGQETQYF. Variable domain in full (rest from reference TRBV18 and TRBJ2-5): NAGVMQNPRHLVRRRGQEARLRCSPMKGHSHVYWYRQLPEEGLKFMVYLQKENIIDESGMPKERFSAEFPKEGPSILRIQQVVRGDSAAYFCASSALPPGQETQYFGPGTRLLVL.